This record concerns one T cell receptor (beta chain) sequence. The data stem from a study of blood T cell repertoires in COVID-19. Sequencing used immunoSEQ multiplex PCR; TCRdb keeps in-frame clones, though not all of them. The sample includes approximately 230,000 clones, around 88% seen only once; the top ten take 6% to 6.5%. Germline V gene lookup returns CDR1 MNHNY and CDR2 SVGAGI (reference sequence). Trimming took 5 bases from V and 3 from J, leaving 17 bases between them. This CDR3 has 17 amino acids. Sequencing was performed on peripheral blood. The source is a woman aged 30 to 39 with COVID-19, enrolled during active disease. This chain joins TRBV6-6 and TRBJ2-6; possible D gene TRBD2, 6 bases. Here the CDR3 reads CASSHHSGDGGANVLTF. The CDR3 coding sequence is TGTGCCAGCAGTCACCATTCGGGAGACGGTGGGGCCAACGTCCTGACTTTC.